The T cell receptor (beta chain) under discussion was sequenced for a study of blood T cell repertoires in COVID-19. As for the study in general: Samples came from the United States, Italy and Spain, spanning acute and convalescent COVID-19. Sample material is recorded as cDNA or gDNA derived from T cells, B-cell-depleted T cells, or PBMCs.

The assay was immunoSEQ multiplex PCR, and TCRdb's table has in-frame clones only and misses some. The profile shows tens of thousands of clones, about 80% of them singletons. Sample: peripheral blood. This receptor was obtained from a woman aged 70 to 79 with acute or convalescent COVID-19.

The CDR3 reads CASSVTGEDGEQYF. CDR3 nucleotide sequence: TGTGCCAGCAGCGTAACAGGGGAAGACGGGGAGCAGTACTTC. The gene calls are TRBV5-6 and TRBJ2-7; 7 bases are shared with TRBD1. Germline CDR1 is SGHDT and CDR2 is YYEEEE. This CDR3 is built from 14 residues. V shed 4 bases, J shed 7 bases, and the junction held 11 bases outside the gene matches.